The sequence of this T cell receptor (beta chain) was determined in a study of early T cells in non-severe SARS-CoV-2 infection. Overall study context: The input, bulk RNA from unsorted whole blood, was sequenced, and chains were unpaired. Overall study findings and caveats: CD4 and private specificities were missed by VDJdb matching, which favored anti-spike CD8 responses.

cDNA molecules, individually, were tagged with unique molecular identifiers. MiXCR was run by TCRdb on the 5' RACE reads, yielding one entry per CDR3 protein. Counted here are more than 75,000 distinct CDR3 sequences, less than 15% occurring once; the ten biggest clones make up 4.5% to 7%. This CDR3 comprises 17 residues. From germline, CDR1 is SGHVS and CDR2 FNYEAQ. V dropped 2 bases and J dropped 1; count of bases not matched to a gene: 6. This clonotype was seen repeatedly, ten times or more. Its target is not known. The clonotype originates from an adult who was a healthcare worker with PCR-confirmed SARS-CoV-2 infection or an uninfected control (not recorded which). What was sequenced was whole blood. The rearrangement links TRBV7-6 to TRBJ2-2, with 8 bases identical to TRBD1. The CDR3 DNA sequence: TGTGCCAGCAGCTTATATGGGACAGGAGGGAACACCGGGGAGCTGTTTTTT. As protein: CASSLYGTGGNTGELFF. The full variable domain, with the rest looked up from reference TRBV7-6 and TRBJ2-2, is GAGVSQSPRYKVTKRGQDVALRCDPISGHVSLYWYRQALGQGPEFLTYFNYEAQQDKSGLPNDRFSAERPEGSISTLTIQRTEQRDSAMYRCASSLYGTGGNTGELFFGEGSRLTVL.